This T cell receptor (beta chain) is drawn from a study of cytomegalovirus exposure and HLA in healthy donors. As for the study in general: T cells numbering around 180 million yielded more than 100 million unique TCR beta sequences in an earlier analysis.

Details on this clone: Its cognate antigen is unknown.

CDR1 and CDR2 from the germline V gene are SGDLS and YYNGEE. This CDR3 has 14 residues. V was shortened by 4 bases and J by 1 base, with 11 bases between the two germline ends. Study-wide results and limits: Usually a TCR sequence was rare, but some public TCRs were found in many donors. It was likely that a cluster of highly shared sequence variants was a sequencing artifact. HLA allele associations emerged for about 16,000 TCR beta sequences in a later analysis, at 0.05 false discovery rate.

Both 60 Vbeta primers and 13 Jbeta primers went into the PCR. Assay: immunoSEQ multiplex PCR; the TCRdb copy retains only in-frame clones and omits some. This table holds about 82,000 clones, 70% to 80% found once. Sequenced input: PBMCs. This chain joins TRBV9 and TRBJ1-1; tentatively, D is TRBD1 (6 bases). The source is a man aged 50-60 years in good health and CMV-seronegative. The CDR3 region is CASSPRTANTEAFF. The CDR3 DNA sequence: TGTGCCAGCAGCCCTCGGACAGCGAACACTGAAGCTTTCTTT.